What follows is one T cell receptor (beta chain) and its context. The data derive from a study of T cell responses to AZD1222 COVID-19 vaccine. Measured with immunoSEQ multiplex PCR; TCRdb has only the in-frame clones, and not every one. The sample carries 55,000 to 75,000 clones, 85% recorded once. This CDR3 comprises 15 residues. Between the trimmed V and J ends, which lost 6 bases and 2 bases, there was a span of 11 bases. Per germline, CDR1 SNHLY and CDR2 FYNNEI. Source: peripheral blood, taken on day 0 of AZD1222 vaccination. The sequence came from an adult in good health. The J gene is TRBJ1-6, the V gene TRBV2; D unresolved. CDR3 region: CASRRGRTYNSPLHF. Here the CDR3 DNA reads TGTGCCAGCAGAAGAGGGCGAACCTATAATTCACCCCTCCACTTT.